This paragraph covers one TCR beta chain sequence. V lost 5 bases to trimming and J lost 4 bases, with 17 bases between them. The CDR3 contains 15 residues. CDR1 SGHTA and CDR2 FQGTGA come from the germline V gene. Only in-frame clones appear in the TCRdb table, and some are missing; sequencing was by immunoSEQ multiplex PCR. The sample records 2.3 million or so clones, over 90% being singletons. This record comes from a study of shared clonotypes between healthy human individuals. The V gene is TRBV7-3, the J gene TRBJ1-1; the D is unclear. This clonotype was sampled from a man between 18 and 29 years old in good health. Some clones in this sample may be carry-over from other donors' samples. Sequencing was done on a sample of naive CD4+ T cells from PBMCs. Documented subset: CD45RA+ positively selected. CDR3 sequence: CASSPHPDGFTEAFF. The CDR3 DNA is TGTGCCAGCAGCCCGCACCCGGACGGCTTCACTGAAGCTTTCTTT.